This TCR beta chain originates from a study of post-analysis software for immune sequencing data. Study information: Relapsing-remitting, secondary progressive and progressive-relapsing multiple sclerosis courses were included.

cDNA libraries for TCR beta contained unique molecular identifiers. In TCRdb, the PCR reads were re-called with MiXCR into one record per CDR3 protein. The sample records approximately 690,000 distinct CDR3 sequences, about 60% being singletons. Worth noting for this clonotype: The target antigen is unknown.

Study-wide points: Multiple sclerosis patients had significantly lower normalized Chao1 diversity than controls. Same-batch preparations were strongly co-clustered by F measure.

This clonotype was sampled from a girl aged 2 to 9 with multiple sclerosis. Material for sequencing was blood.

CDR3 DNA: TGTGCCAGCAGCCCACGAGGGGGCCCCTACCAAGAGACCCAGTACTTC. The encoded protein is CASSPRGGPYQETQYF. The chain combines TRBV9 with TRBJ2-5; TRBD1 matches 7 bases. Germline-derived CDR1 and CDR2 are SGDLS and YYNGEE. J lost 0 bases, V lost 4 bases, and 9 bases had no gene match. The CDR3 is 16 amino acids.